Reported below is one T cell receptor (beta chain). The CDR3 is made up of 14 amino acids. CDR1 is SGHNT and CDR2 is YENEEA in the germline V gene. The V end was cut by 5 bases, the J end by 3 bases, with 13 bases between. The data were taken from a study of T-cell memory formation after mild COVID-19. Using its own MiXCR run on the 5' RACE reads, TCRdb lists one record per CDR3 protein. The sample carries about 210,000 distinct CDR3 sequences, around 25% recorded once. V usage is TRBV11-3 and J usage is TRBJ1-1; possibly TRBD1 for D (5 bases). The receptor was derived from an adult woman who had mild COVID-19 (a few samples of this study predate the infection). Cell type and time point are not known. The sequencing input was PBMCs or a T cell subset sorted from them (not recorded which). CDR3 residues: CASSMRGVDTEAFF. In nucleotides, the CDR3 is TGTGCCAGCAGCATGAGAGGGGTGGACACTGAAGCTTTCTTT.